This paragraph reports one T cell receptor (beta chain). This sample is part of a study of CD8 T cells in Susac syndrome. Blood CD8+ and CD4+ T cells underwent high-throughput TCR beta sequencing. The study used healthy donors as controls matched for age and sex. It was negative isolation that provided the CD8+ and CD4+ T cells, whereas TEMRA cells were enriched by FACS. The V end was cut by 8 bases, the J end by 0 bases, with 14 bases between. The V gene's germline CDR1 is LGHNA and CDR2 YSLEER. The CDR3 spans 16 residues. An input of roughly 0.5 to 1 ug of RNA was subjected to reverse transcription using random hexamers. The CDR3 of TCR beta was amplified by immunoSEQ multiplex PCR across 54 Vbeta and 13 Jbeta. From the immunoSEQ multiplex PCR reads, TCRdb called clonotypes with MiXCR, one entry per CDR3 protein. The table has 160,000 or so distinct CDR3 sequences, 90% to 95% seen once.

The rearrangement joins TRBV4-3 to TRBJ1-6; D remains unclear. This receptor was obtained from a human donor in good health. The sample taken for sequencing was CD4+ T cells from PBMCs. Here the CDR3 reads CASALWSGSYNSPLHF. CDR3 nucleotides: TGCGCCAGCGCCCTGTGGTCGGGCTCCTATAATTCACCCCTCCACTTT.